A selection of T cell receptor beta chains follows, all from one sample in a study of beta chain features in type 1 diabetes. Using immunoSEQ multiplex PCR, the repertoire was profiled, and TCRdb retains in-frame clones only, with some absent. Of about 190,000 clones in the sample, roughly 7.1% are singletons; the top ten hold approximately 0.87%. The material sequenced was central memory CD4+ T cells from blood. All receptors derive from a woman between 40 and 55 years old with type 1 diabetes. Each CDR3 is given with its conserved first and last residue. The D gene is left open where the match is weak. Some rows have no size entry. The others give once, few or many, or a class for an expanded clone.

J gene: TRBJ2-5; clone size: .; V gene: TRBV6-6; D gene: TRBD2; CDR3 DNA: TGTGCCAGCAGCCCGGGACTAGCGGGGGCTAAGACCCAGTACTTC; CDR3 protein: CASSPGLAGAKTQYF
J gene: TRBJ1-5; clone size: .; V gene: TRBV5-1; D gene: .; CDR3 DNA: TGCGCCAGCAGCTTCGGGGGCAATCAGCCCCAGCATTTT; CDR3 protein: CASSFGGNQPQHF
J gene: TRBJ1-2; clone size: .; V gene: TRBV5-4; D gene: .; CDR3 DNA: TGTGCCAGCAGCTTGGAGGGGAACAGGGAATCTCACTTC; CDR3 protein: CASSLEGNRESHF
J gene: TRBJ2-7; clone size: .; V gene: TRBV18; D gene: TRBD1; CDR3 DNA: TGTGCCAGCTCACGAACCCAGGGGGCATCCGAGCAGTACTTC; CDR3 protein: CASSRTQGASEQYF
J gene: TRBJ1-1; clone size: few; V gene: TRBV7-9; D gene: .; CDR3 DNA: TGTGCCAGCAGCTTAGAGGGTTGGGCAGGGCCGAACACTGAAGCTTTCTTT; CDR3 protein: CASSLEGWAGPNTEAFF
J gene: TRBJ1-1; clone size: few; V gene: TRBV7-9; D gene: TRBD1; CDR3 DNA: TGTGCCAGCAGCTTAACAGGGACAGTCAACACTGAAGCTTTCTTT; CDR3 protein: CASSLTGTVNTEAFF
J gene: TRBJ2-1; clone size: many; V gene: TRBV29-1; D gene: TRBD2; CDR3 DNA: TGCAGCGTTCGTCCAGCGGGACGTGAGCAGTTCTTC; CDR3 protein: CSVRPAGREQFF
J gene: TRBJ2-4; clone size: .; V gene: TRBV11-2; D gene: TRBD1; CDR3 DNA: TGTGCCAGCAGCCCGGACAGGGTATACATTCAGTACTTC; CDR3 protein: CASSPDRVYIQYF
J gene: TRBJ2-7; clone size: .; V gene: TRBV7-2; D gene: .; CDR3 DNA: TGTGCCAGCAGTTTCGTCCCCTCTCACGAGCAGTACTTC; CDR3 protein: CASSFVPSHEQYF
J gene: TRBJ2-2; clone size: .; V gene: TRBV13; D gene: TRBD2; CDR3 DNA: TGTGCCAGCAGCGGACTAGCGGGGGGGCTTGCGAACACCGGGGAGCTGTTTTTT; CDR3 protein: CASSGLAGGLANTGELFF
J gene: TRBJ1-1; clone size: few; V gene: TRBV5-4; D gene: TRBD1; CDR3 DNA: TGTGCCAGCAGCTCAAAGACGACAGGGGTAGGGAACACTGAAGCTTTCTTT; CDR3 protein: CASSSKTTGVGNTEAFF
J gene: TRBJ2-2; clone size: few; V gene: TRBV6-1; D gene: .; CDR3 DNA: TGTGCCACCCACCTTACCCAGACCGGGGAGCTGTTTTTT; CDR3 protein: CATHLTQTGELFF
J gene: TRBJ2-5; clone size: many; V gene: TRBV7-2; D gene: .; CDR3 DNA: TGTGCCAGCAGCTGGACCGTCGCGGGGGAGACCCAGTACTTC; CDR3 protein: CASSWTVAGETQYF
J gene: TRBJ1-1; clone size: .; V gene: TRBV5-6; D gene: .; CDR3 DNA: TGTGCCAGCAGCCGCGGAGGGGTATACACTGAAGCTTTCTTT; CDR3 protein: CASSRGGVYTEAFF
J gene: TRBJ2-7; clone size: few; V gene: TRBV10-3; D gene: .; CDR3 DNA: TGTGCCATCAGTGTGGGGGCGAGGGAATACGAGCAGTACTTC; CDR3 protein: CAISVGAREYEQYF
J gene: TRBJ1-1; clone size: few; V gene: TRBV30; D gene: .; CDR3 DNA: TGTGCCTGGAGTCTTCAGATTGAAGCTTTCTTT; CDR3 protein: CAWSLQIEAFF
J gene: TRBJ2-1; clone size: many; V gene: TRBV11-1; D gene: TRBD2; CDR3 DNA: TGTGCCAGCAGCTCGGGGGGGACTAGCGGGATCAATGAGCAGTTCTTC; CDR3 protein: CASSSGGTSGINEQFF
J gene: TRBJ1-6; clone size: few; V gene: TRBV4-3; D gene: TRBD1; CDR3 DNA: TGCGCCAGCAGCCTGGGACAGGGAGGATCTAGATCACCCCTCCACTTT; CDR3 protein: CASSLGQGGSRSPLHF
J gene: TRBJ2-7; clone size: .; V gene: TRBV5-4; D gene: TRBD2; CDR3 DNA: TGTGCCAGCAGCCCTCCGGGACTAGCGGCCTACGAGCAGTACTTC; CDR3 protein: CASSPPGLAAYEQYF
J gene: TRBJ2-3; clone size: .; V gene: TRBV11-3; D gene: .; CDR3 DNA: TGTGCCAGCAGCCGCGGCGGGACCACAGATACGCAGTATTTT; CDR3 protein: CASSRGGTTDTQYF
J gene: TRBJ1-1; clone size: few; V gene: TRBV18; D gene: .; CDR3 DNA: TGTGCCAGCTCACCCCGTGGGGCGGGGGCAAACACTGAAGCTTTCTTT; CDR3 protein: CASSPRGAGANTEAFF
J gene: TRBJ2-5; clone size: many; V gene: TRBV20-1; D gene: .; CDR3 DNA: TGCAGTGCTAGCCGGGAAGAGACCCAGTACTTC; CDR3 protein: CSASREETQYF
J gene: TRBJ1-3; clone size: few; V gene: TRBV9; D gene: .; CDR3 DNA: TGTGCCAGCAGCGTAGAGGGGACACCTGGAAACACCATATATTTT; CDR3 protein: CASSVEGTPGNTIYF
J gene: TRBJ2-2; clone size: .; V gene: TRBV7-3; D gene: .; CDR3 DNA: TGTGCCAGCAGGCCCCAGGCAACGAACACCGGGGAGCTGTTTTTT; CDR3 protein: CASRPQATNTGELFF
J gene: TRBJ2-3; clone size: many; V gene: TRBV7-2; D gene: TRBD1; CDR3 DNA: TGTGCCAGCAGCCCACAGGGACAGGGGGCGGGAGATACGCAGTATTTT; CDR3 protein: CASSPQGQGAGDTQYF
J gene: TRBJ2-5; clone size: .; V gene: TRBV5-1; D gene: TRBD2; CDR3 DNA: TGCGCCAGCAGCTCTGCAGCGGGAGCCGGTGAGACCCAGTACTTC; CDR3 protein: CASSSAAGAGETQYF
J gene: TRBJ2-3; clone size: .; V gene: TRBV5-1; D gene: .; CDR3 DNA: TGCGCCAGCAGGGCCCAGACTAGCACAGATACGCAGTATTTT; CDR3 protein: CASRAQTSTDTQYF
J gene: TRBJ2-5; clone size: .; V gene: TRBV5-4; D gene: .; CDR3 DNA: TGTGCCAGCAGCCCCCACGCGGAGACCCAGTACTTC; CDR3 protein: CASSPHAETQYF
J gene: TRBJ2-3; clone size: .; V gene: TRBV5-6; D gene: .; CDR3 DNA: TGTGCCAGCAGCCCGTTGGGCTCTAGCACAGATACGCAGTATTTT; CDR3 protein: CASSPLGSSTDTQYF
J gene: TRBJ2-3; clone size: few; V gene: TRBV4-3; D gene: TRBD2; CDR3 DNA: TGCGCCAGCAGCCAAGGGACTAGCGGGGGCCCCACAGATACGCAGTATTTT; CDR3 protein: CASSQGTSGGPTDTQYF
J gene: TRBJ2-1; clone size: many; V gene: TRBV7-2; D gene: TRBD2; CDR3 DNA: TGTGCCAGCAGCTTAACGGGGGGTCAGTTCTTC; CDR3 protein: CASSLTGGQFF
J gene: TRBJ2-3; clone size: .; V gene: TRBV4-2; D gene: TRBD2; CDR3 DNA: TGTGCCAGCAGCCAAGTGAGCGGGGCGGACGACACAGATACGCAGTATTTT; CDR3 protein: CASSQVSGADDTDTQYF